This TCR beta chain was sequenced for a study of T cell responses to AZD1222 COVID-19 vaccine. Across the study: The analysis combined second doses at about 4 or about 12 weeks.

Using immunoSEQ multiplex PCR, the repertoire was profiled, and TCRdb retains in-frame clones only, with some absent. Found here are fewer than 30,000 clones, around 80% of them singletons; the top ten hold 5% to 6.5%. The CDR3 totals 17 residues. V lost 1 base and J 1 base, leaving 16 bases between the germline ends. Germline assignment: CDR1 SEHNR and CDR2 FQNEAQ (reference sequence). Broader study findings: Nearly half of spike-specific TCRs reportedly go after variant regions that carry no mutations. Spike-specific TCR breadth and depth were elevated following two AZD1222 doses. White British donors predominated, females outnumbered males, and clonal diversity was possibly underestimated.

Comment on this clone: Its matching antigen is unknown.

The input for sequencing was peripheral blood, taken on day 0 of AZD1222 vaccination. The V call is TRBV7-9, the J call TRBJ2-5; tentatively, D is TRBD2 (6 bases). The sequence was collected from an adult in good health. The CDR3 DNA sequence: TGTGCCAGCAGCTTAGGCATGGGGGGAGGAGTCCAAGAGACCCAGTACTTC. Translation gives CASSLGMGGGVQETQYF.